The clone carrying this T cell receptor beta chain was observed a few times. Germline assignment: CDR1 MNHNY and CDR2 SVGAGI (reference sequence). This CDR3 is built from 13 residues. The V end lost 6 bases, the J end lost 8 bases, and 13 bases lay between the germline ends. This record belongs to a study of T cells after yellow fever vaccination. Turning to the study itself: Preparation used SMART-Seq v4 Ultra Low Input for the low-cell-number fractions.

They built TCR cDNA with 5'RACE template switching, a step that put in a universal primer site and UMIs. TCRdb re-derived calls from the 5' RACE reads in MiXCR, one entry per CDR3 protein. In the table there are about 160,000 distinct CDR3 sequences, 6% to 7.5% of which are singletons. This chain joins TRBV6-6 and TRBJ1-4; D might be TRBD1 (6 bases). This sequence was found in a young man who received the YFV17D yellow fever vaccine. The sequenced sample was CD4+ T cells sorted from PBMCs, obtained less than 6 days after the first yellow fever vaccination. CDR3 sequence reads: CASSGQSREKLFF. The CDR3 bases are TGTGCCAGCAGCGGACAGAGCCGGGAAAAACTGTTTTTT.